This is a list of T cell receptor beta chains from one sample in a study of T-cell memory formation after mild COVID-19. Using its own MiXCR run on the 5' RACE reads, TCRdb lists one record per CDR3 protein. The sample lists 58,000 or so distinct CDR3 sequences; 25% to 35% were seen once. The source material was PBMCs or a T cell subset sorted from them (not recorded which). The receptor set was obtained from a man between 18 and 29 years old who had mild COVID-19 (a few samples of this study predate the infection). Cell type and time point are not known. Both conserved end residues are part of each CDR3. Fields, in order: J gene, clone size, D gene, V gene, CDR3 protein, CDR3 DNA. The D gene is left open where the match is weak. Size is omitted from some rows. Given values are once, few, many or a class for expanded clones.

TRBJ2-3 few NA TRBV7-6 CASSFGRGTTDTQYF TGTGCCAGCAGCTTTGGCAGGGGCACGACAGATACGCAGTATTTT
TRBJ1-5 NA NA TRBV5-1 CASRRVGSNQPQHF TGCGCCAGCAGGCGGGTGGGAAGCAATCAGCCCCAGCATTTT
TRBJ1-1 NA TRBD1 TRBV28 CASSPSPGQGPGGTEAFF TGTGCCAGCAGTCCATCTCCGGGACAGGGGCCGGGTGGCACTGAAGCTTTCTTT
TRBJ2-6 NA NA TRBV20-1 CSASRTGISGANVLTF TGCAGTGCCAGCCGAACAGGTATCTCTGGGGCCAACGTCCTGACTTTC
TRBJ2-3 few TRBD1 TRBV9 CASSSGQGTTDTQYF TGTGCCAGCAGCTCGGGACAGGGGACCACAGATACGCAGTATTTT
TRBJ1-5 NA NA TRBV6-5 CASSYSGGSNQPQHF TGTGCCAGCAGTTACTCGGGGGGAAGCAATCAGCCCCAGCATTTT
TRBJ1-2 NA TRBD1 TRBV9 CASSADRGRKHGYTF TGTGCCAGCAGCGCGGACAGGGGGCGTAAGCATGGCTACACCTTC
TRBJ2-1 few NA TRBV7-7 CASSLAEIYNEQFF TGTGCTAGCAGCTTAGCGGAGATTTACAATGAGCAGTTCTTC
TRBJ1-6 few NA TRBV12-3/TRBV12-4 CASSRTGTGHNSPLHF TGTGCCAGCAGTCGGACCGGGACGGGTCATAATTCACCCCTCCACTTT
TRBJ2-1 once NA TRBV7-9 CASSEPGVNEQFF TGTGCCAGCAGCGAACCAGGGGTCAATGAGCAGTTCTTC